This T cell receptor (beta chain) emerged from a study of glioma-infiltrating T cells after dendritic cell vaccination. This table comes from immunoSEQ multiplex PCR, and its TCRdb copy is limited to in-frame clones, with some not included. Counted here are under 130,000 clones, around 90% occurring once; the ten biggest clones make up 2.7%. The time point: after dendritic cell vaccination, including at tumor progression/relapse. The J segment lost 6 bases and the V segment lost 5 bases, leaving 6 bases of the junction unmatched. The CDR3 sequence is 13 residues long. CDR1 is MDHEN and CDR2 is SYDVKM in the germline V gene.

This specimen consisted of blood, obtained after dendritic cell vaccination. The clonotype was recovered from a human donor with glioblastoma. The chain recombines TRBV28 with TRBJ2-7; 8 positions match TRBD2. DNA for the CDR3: TGTGCCAGCAGTCACGGGAGGGCGGTCGAGCAGTACTTC. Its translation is CASSHGRAVEQYF.